The T cell receptor beta chain described here comes from a study of cytomegalovirus exposure and HLA in healthy donors. Findings of the study overall: High sensitivity and specificity were reportedly achieved when the classifier diagnosed cytomegalovirus status. The authors confirmed in vitro that a few CMV-associated chains were specific for CMV antigens. The study labeled more than 150 TCR beta chains cytomegalovirus-associated.

This clone was seen a single time. As yet, its antigen is unknown. Separate from the roughly 720-subject first cohort was the approximately 130-subject validation cohort, to which the donors belonged. This CDR3 contains 14 residues. J was trimmed by 3 bases and V by 7 bases; bases with no gene match: 6. From germline, CDR1 is MNHEY and CDR2 SMNVEV (reference sequence). The repertoire was sequenced with immunoSEQ multiplex PCR; TCRdb's copy has only in-frame clones and lacks some. The data contain about 120,000 clones, about 90% of them singletons. The sequence derives from a woman aged 18-30 years in good health and CMV-seronegative. Sequencing was carried out using PBMCs. The chain is built from TRBV27 and TRBJ2-5; TRBD2 matches 9 bases. The chain's CDR3 is CASNERGAKETQYF. CDR3 nucleotide sequence: TGTGCCAGCAACGAGCGGGGGGCAAAAGAGACCCAGTACTTC.